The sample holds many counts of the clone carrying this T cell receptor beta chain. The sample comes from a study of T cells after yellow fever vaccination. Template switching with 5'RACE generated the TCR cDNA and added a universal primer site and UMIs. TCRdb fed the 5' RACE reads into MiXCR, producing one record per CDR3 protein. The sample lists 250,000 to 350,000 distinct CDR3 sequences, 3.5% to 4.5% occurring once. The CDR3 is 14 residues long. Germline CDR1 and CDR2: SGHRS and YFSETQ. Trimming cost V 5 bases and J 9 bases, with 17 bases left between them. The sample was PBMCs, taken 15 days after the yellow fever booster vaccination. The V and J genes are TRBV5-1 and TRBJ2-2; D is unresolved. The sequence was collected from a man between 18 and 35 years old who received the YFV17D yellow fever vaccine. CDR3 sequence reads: CASRETHDRRELFF. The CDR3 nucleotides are TGCGCCAGCAGGGAGACTCACGACCGACGGGAGCTGTTTTTT.